This TCR beta chain comes out of a study of blood T cell repertoires in COVID-19. The germline gives CDR1 LGHDT, CDR2 YNNKEL (reference sequence). V lost 5 bases, J lost 6 bases, and 6 bases stayed unmatched. The CDR3 has 14 residues. Repertoires were generated with immunoSEQ multiplex PCR, while TCRdb's copy carries only in-frame clones and drops some. The sample carries some 110,000 clones, 60% to 80% recorded once. This rearrangement joins TRBV3-1 (or the pseudogene TRBV3-2) to TRBJ2-1; TRBD2 aligns across 8 bases. Input material: peripheral blood. This receptor was taken from a human donor with acute or convalescent COVID-19. The donor label of this sample is uncertain. As DNA, the CDR3 is TGTGCCAGCAGCTACGGGGGGGCCGGCAATGAGCAGTTCTTC. Translating gives CASSYGGAGNEQFF.